The 28 T cell receptor beta chains presented below share a single source sample, sequenced in a study of blood T cell repertoires in COVID-19. The assay was immunoSEQ multiplex PCR, and TCRdb's table has in-frame clones only and misses some. This table has a few hundred thousand clones, 80% to 90% appearing once. Specimen: peripheral blood. Every receptor here comes from a man between 25 and 39 years old with active or convalescent COVID-19.

This chain joins TRBV19 and TRBJ2-2; 10 bases align to TRBD2. This CDR3 has 15 residues. V was pared by 1 base and J by 8 bases, with 4 bases of the junction left unmatched. Germline assignment: CDR1 LNHDA and CDR2 SQIVND (reference sequence). The CDR3, as DNA: TGTGCCAGTAGTATAGGGGGGACTAGCGCTGGGGAGCTGTTTTTT. This translates into CASSIGGTSAGELFF. The complete variable domain, with remaining parts taken from reference TRBV19 and TRBJ2-2, reads DGGITQSPKYLFRKEGQNVTLSCEQNLNHDAMYWYRQDPGQGLRLIYYSQIVNDFQKGDIAEGYSVSREKKESFPLTVTSAQKNPTAFYLCASSIGGTSAGELFFGEGSRLTVL.

The chain carries TRBV4-3 and TRBJ1-2, with D possibly matching TRBD1 (5 bases). Germline V gene sequence: CDR1 LGHNA, CDR2 YSLEER. The CDR3 extends over 17 amino acids. V lost 1 base and J 4 bases, leaving 19 bases between the germline ends. The CDR3 coding sequence is TGCGCCAGCAGCCAAGGCTTCAGGGAAATACCCATCTATGGCTACACCTTC. It translates to CASSQGFREIPIYGYTF.

The chain recombines TRBV11-3 with TRBJ2-5; TRBD2 matches at 14 bases. The CDR3 is made up of 20 amino acids. CDR1 SGHNT and CDR2 YENEEA come from the germline V gene. Germline trimming cut 0 bases from V and 3 bases from J; bases unmatched to any gene: 12. The DNA for the CDR3 is TGTGCCAGCAGCTTAGATCGGATGACTAGCGGGGGGGTTCCCAAAGAGACCCAGTACTTC. Translation: CASSLDRMTSGGVPKETQYF.

A word on this clone: Other DNA sequences in the same sample also yield this CDR3. This rearrangement joins TRBV5-1 to TRBJ2-3; 8 positions agree with TRBD2. This CDR3 region has 16 residues. Trimming took 4 bases from V and 0 from J; bases not matched to a gene: 7. Germline V CDR1 and CDR2: SGHRS, YFSETQ. For the CDR3, the DNA is TGCGCCAGCAGCCTGGAACCTAGCGGGAGCACAGATACGCAGTATTTT. This translates into CASSLEPSGSTDTQYF. The full variable domain, its missing parts supplied by reference TRBV5-1 and TRBJ2-3, is KAGVTQTPRYLIKTRGQQVTLSCSPISGHRSVSWYQQTPGQGLQFLFEYFSETQRNKGNFPGRFSGRQFSNSRSEMNVSTLELGDSALYLCASSLEPSGSTDTQYFGPGTRLTVL.

The V gene is TRBV6-6, the J gene TRBJ2-7; a possible D gene is TRBD1 (5 bases). The germline gives CDR1 MNHNY, CDR2 SVGAGI (reference sequence). This CDR3 comprises 14 residues. V was trimmed by 7 bases and J by 0 bases, leaving 13 bases between them. The CDR3 DNA reads as TGTGCCAGCAACCCCCAGGGTTTCTCCTACGAGCAGTACTTC. Translating it yields CASNPQGFSYEQYF.

The chain's CDR3 is CASAGLAGGPNEQFF. CDR3 nucleotides: TGTGCCAGCGCTGGACTAGCGGGAGGCCCCAATGAGCAGTTCTTC. This rearrangement joins TRBV6-5 to TRBJ2-1; TRBD2 aligns across 14 bases. CDR1 and CDR2 from the germline V gene are MNHEY and SVGAGI. The ends lost 8 bases at V and 6 bases at J; junction bases unmatched: 6. This CDR3 has 15 residues.

The V and J genes are TRBV5-4 and TRBJ1-2; TRBD1 matches at 10 bases. The length of the CDR3 is 13 residues. The germline V gene encodes CDR1 SGHNT and CDR2 YYREEE (reference sequence). After removal of 4 bases from V and 8 bases from J, the junction contained 5 bases not matched to a gene. CDR3 loop: CASSQGQGSGYTF. CDR3 nucleotides: TGTGCCAGCAGCCAGGGACAGGGGAGCGGCTACACCTTC.

The CDR3 sequence is CASSFSGNTEAFF. The DNA for the CDR3 is TGTGCCAGCAGTTTTAGCGGGAACACTGAAGCTTTCTTT. The rearrangement joins TRBV12-3 or TRBV12-4 to TRBJ1-1; D is undetermined. The CDR3 spans 13 residues. The V and J ends lost 3 bases and 1 base respectively, with 6 bases between them.

This chain joins TRBV21-1 and TRBJ2-1; the table assigns TRBD2, which was not confirmed against the DNA. TRBV21-1 is described as a pseudogene. This CDR3 spans 14 amino acids. The CDR3 spells CASSKALGLLEQFF. CDR3 sequence (DNA): TGTGCCAGCAGCAAAGCGCTGGGACTACTTGAGCAGTTCTTC.

In DNA, the CDR3 is TGTGCCAGCAGCCCAGGGACAGGGAGTTTCACAGATACGCAGTATTTT. This gives the protein CASSPGTGSFTDTQYF. This chain joins TRBV7-9 and TRBJ2-3, with 9 bases lining up with TRBD1. Trimming took 5 bases from V and 2 from J; bases not matched to a gene: 8. The CDR3 contains 16 residues. The germline gives CDR1 SEHNR, CDR2 FQNEAQ (reference sequence).

The rearrangement links TRBV9 to TRBJ1-6; the D gene is possibly TRBD1 (5 bases). V dropped 4 bases and J dropped 10 bases, with 18 bases sitting between them. Germline V gene sequence: CDR1 SGDLS, CDR2 YYNGEE. The CDR3 loop spans 15 amino acids. The CDR3 sequence: CASSPRGGVYSPLHF. The CDR3 DNA follows: TGTGCCAGCAGCCCCCGTGGAGGGGTATACTCACCCCTCCACTTT.

The chain joins TRBV28 to TRBJ2-5; 7 nucleotides align to TRBD1. The CDR3 is 15 amino acids. Looked up from germline, CDR1 is MDHEN and CDR2 is SYDVKM. After removal of 6 bases from V and 0 bases from J, the junction contained 7 bases not matched to a gene. The CDR3 DNA sequence: TGTGCCAGCAGCCGGCCGGGACAGTACCAAGAGACCCAGTACTTC. It translates to CASSRPGQYQETQYF.

The J gene is TRBJ1-2, the V gene TRBV28, with D perhaps matching TRBD1 (5 bases). CDR3 size: 16 residues. V was shortened by 2 bases and J by 4 bases, with 17 bases between the two germline ends. CDR1 is MDHEN, CDR2 SYDVKM, per germline. The DNA of the CDR3 is TGTGCCAGCAGTTTACCCATGACAGCAGGTGTCTATGGCTACACCTTC. Protein sequence: CASSLPMTAGVYGYTF.

The chain couples TRBV27 to TRBJ1-2; TRBD1 might be the D (5 bases). Germline V CDR1 and CDR2: MNHEY, SMNVEV (reference sequence). CDR3 length: 11 amino acids. V was cut by 8 bases and J by 8 bases, with 12 bases left in between. This CDR3 reads CASFGGEGYTF. For the CDR3, the DNA is TGTGCCAGCTTTGGGGGGGAGGGCTACACCTTC.

A single count supports this clone. The rearrangement joins TRBV15 to TRBJ2-3, with D perhaps TRBD2 (5 bases). The CDR3 has 15 residues. Germline CDR1 LNHNV, CDR2 YYDKDF (reference sequence). V was clipped by 5 bases and J by 2 bases, with 14 bases between them. Here the CDR3 DNA reads TGTGCCACCAGCTGGTATTCCGGGGACACAGATACGCAGTATTTT. Protein: CATSWYSGDTDTQYF.

In its sample, this clone was seen once. The V and J genes are TRBV19 and TRBJ2-4; TRBD1 aligns across 10 bases. The V gene end was trimmed by 3 bases and the J gene end by 11 bases; junction bases not matched to a gene: 10. CDR1 and CDR2 (germline): LNHDA, SQIVND (reference sequence). The CDR3 covers 15 residues. The CDR3 sequence is CASSIFGDRGILQYF. The DNA of the CDR3 is TGTGCCAGTAGTATCTTCGGGGACAGGGGTATTCTTCAGTACTTC.

The chain combines TRBV29-1 with TRBJ1-1, with D possibly being TRBD1 (6 bases). CDR3 size: 15 residues. The ends were cut back, 6 bases at V and 0 bases at J, with 17 bases in the middle. Germline V lookup: CDR1 SQVTM, CDR2 ANQGSEA. Here the CDR3 reads CSVQYWGRVNTEAFF. The CDR3 region has the DNA TGCAGCGTCCAATATTGGGGGCGGGTGAACACTGAAGCTTTCTTT. The complete variable domain, with remaining parts taken from reference TRBV29-1 and TRBJ1-1, reads SAVISQKPSRDICQRGTSLTIQCQVDSQVTMMFWYRQQPGQSLTLIATANQGSEATYESGFVIDKFPISRPNLTFSTLTVSNMSPEDSSIYLCSVQYWGRVNTEAFFGQGTRLTVV.

This clone appeared a single time. The rearrangement uses TRBV28 and TRBJ1-3; the D is unclear. The germline gives CDR1 MDHEN, CDR2 SYDVKM. The CDR3 sequence is 16 residues long. Trimming left V 1 base short and J 4 bases short, with 14 bases between. As DNA, the CDR3 is TGTGCCAGCAGTTTATATCGGGGAACGACCGGAAACACCATATATTTT. Its protein is CASSLYRGTTGNTIYF.

The chain couples TRBV18 to TRBJ1-5; TRBD1 might be the D (6 bases). Germline CDR1 reads KGHSH; CDR2 reads LQKENI. V was trimmed by 2 bases and J by 1 base, leaving 9 bases between them. CDR3 length: 15 residues. The CDR3 DNA reads as TGTGCCAGCTCACCAAGGACAGCCAGCAATCAGCCCCAGCATTTT. Translating gives CASSPRTASNQPQHF.

The chain combines TRBV28 with TRBJ1-2; tentatively, D is TRBD1 (6 bases). The germline V and J ends were trimmed by 4 bases and 2 bases, with 8 bases remaining between them. CDR3 length equals 13 residues. The V gene's germline CDR1 is MDHEN and CDR2 SYDVKM. Here the CDR3 reads CASSSDRNYGYTF. Written as DNA, the CDR3 is TGTGCCAGCAGTTCAGACAGGAACTATGGCTACACCTTC.

This chain links TRBV5-1 with TRBJ2-5; D is uncertain. The CDR3 covers 15 residues. Trimming took 4 bases from V and 0 from J, leaving 13 bases between them. Germline V gives CDR1 SGHRS, CDR2 YFSETQ. For the CDR3, the DNA is TGCGCCAGCAGCAAACTGACGGAGTACCAAGAGACCCAGTACTTC. Translation gives CASSKLTEYQETQYF.

V is TRBV7-2 and J is TRBJ1-6; weak D call: TRBD1 (6 bases). The CDR3 contains 15 residues. Germline-derived CDR1 and CDR2 are SGHTA and FQGNSA. V was trimmed by 3 bases and J by 9 bases, leaving 15 bases between them. The CDR3 DNA sequence: TGTGCCAGCAGCTTCAGTGTACAGGGCAGTTCACCCCTCCACTTT. Protein: CASSFSVQGSSPLHF.

The chain couples TRBV7-6 to TRBJ1-1; possible D gene TRBD1, 5 bases. CDR1 SGHVS and CDR2 FNYEAQ come from the germline V gene. This CDR3 contains 15 residues. Trimming removed 1 base from V and 1 base from J, with 10 bases in between. CDR3 in amino acids: CASSLGRGKNTEAFF. The CDR3 DNA reads as TGTGCCAGCAGCTTAGGCCGGGGGAAGAACACTGAAGCTTTCTTT.

The CDR3 reads CASRESKVAGADTQYF. The CDR3 coding sequence is TGTGCCAGCAGAGAATCGAAGGTAGCGGGCGCAGATACGCAGTATTTT. This chain uses TRBV28 with TRBJ2-3; 7 bases line up with TRBD2. CDR3 length: 16 amino acids. The germline gives CDR1 MDHEN, CDR2 SYDVKM. The V segment lost 6 bases and the J segment 4 bases; nucleotides outside the gene matches: 13.

The chain combines TRBV6-2 or TRBV6-3 with TRBJ1-1, with TRBD1 identical over 10 bases. Unmatched junction bases numbered 12, after V lost 6 bases and J lost 5 bases. Germline V CDR1 and CDR2: MNHEY, SVGEGT. The CDR3 is 16 residues long. The CDR3 spells CASSHTTTGGRTEAFF. The CDR3 bases are TGTGCCAGCAGCCATACCACGACAGGGGGCCGTACTGAAGCTTTCTTT.

This chain joins TRBV6-5 and TRBJ2-1; TRBD2 matches 11 bases. Germline lookup yields CDR1 MNHEY and CDR2 SVGAGI. This CDR3 spans 14 amino acids. The trim removed 4 bases at V and 15 bases at J, leaving 11 bases unmatched. The CDR3 DNA reads TGTGCCAGCAGTTCCCCCGGACTAGCGGGTTTTCGGTTCTTC. This encodes CASSSPGLAGFRFF.

V is TRBV19 and J is TRBJ2-3; perhaps TRBD1 as D (5 bases). The length of the CDR3 is 14 residues. From germline, CDR1 is LNHDA and CDR2 SQIVND (reference sequence). V was cut by 6 bases and J by 4 bases, with 14 bases left in between. CDR3 in amino acids: CASSREVGPDTQYF. The CDR3 region has the DNA TGTGCCAGTAGCAGGGAAGTCGGCCCAGATACGCAGTATTTT.

The chain has TRBV7-2 and TRBJ2-5, with D possibly matching TRBD2 (6 bases). Deletions cut 5 bases from V and 4 bases from J, with 11 bases between. The CDR3 extends over 13 amino acids. Germline assignment: CDR1 SGHTA and CDR2 FQGNSA. The chain's CDR3 is CASSPGGAETQYF. CDR3 nucleotide sequence: TGTGCCAGCAGCCCAGGCGGGGCAGAGACCCAGTACTTC.